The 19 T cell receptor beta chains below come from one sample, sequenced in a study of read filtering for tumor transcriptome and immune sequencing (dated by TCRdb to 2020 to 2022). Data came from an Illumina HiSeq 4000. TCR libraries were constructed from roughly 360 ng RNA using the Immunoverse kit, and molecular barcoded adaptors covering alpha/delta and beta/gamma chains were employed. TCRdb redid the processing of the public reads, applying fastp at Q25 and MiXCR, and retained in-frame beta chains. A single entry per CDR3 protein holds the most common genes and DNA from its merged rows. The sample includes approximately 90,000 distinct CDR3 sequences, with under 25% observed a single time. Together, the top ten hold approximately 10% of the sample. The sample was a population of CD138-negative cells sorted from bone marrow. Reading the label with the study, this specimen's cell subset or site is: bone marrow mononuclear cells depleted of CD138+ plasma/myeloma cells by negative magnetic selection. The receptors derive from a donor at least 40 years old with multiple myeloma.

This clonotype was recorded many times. The CDR3 region has the DNA TGCAGCGCCGCGGGACTAGCGCGTCGGGGCACAGATACGCAGTATTTT. As protein: CSAAGLARRGTDTQYF. The chain couples TRBV29-1 to TRBJ2-3; 10 bases are a match to TRBD2. The V gene's germline CDR1 is SQVTM and CDR2 ANQGSEA. The V and J ends lost 7 bases and 1 base, in that order; junction bases with no gene match: 11. The CDR3 is made up of 16 amino acids.

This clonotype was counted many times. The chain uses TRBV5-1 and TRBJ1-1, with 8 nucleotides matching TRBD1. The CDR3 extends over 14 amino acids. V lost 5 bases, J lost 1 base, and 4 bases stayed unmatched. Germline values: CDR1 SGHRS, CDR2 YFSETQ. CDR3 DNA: TGCGCCAGCAGAGGACAGGGTACGAACACTGAAGCTTTCTTT. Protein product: CASRGQGTNTEAFF.

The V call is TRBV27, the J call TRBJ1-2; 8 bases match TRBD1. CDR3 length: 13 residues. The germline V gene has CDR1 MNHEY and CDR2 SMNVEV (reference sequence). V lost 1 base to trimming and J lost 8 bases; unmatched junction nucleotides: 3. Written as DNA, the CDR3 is TGTGCCAGCAGTTTATTACAGGGGGGCGGCTACACCTTC. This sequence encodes CASSLLQGGGYTF.

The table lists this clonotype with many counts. CDR3 residues: CSARGWGQETQYF. CDR3 sequence (DNA): TGCAGTGCTAGAGGATGGGGCCAAGAGACCCAGTACTTC. The chain combines TRBV20-1 with TRBJ2-5; unclear D gene. The ends were cut back, 1 base at V and 1 base at J, with 7 bases in the middle. The CDR3 totals 13 residues. Germline CDR1 and CDR2: DFQATT and SNEGSKA (reference sequence).

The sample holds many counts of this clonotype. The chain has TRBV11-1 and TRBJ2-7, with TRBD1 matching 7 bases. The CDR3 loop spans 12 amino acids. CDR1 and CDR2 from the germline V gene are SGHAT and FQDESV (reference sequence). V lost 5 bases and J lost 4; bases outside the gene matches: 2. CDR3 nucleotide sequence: TGTGCCAGCAGCCCAGGGGGATACGAGCAGTACTTC. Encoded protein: CASSPGGYEQYF.

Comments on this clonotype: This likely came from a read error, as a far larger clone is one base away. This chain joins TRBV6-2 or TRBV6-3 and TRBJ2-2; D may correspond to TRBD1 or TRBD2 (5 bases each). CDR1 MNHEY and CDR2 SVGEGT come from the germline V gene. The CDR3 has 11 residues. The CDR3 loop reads CASLGPTQLLF. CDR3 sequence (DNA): TGTGCCAGCCTGGGACCCACTCAGCTGTTGTTT.

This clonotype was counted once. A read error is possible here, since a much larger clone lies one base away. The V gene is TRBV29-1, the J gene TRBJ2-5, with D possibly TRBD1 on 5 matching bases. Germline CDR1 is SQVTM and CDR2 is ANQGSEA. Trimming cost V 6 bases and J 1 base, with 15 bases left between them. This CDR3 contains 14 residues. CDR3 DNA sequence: TGCAGCGTCCACACGACAGACAGCCAAGAGACCCAGTACTTC. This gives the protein CSVHTTDSQETQYF.

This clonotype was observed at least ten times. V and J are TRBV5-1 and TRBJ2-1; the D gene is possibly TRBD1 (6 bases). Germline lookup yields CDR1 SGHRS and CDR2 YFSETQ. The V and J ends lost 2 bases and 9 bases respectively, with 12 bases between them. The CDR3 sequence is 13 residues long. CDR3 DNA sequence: TGCGCCAGCAGCTTTGGGACATATTCTGAGCAGTTCTTC. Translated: CASSFGTYSEQFF.

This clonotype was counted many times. The CDR3 DNA follows: TGTGCCAGCTCAACCGGCCGAGGCACTGAAGCTTTCTTT. It translates to CASSTGRGTEAFF. This chain joins TRBV18 and TRBJ1-1; no clear D. Per the germline V gene, CDR1 is KGHSH and CDR2 is LQKENI. The CDR3 is made up of 13 amino acids. Trimming stripped 5 bases from V and 4 bases from J, with 11 bases between.

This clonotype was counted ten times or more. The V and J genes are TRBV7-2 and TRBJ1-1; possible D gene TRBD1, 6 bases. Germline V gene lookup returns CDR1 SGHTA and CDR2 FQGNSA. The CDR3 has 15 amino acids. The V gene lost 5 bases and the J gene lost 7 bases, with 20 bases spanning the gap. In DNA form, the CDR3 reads TGTGCCAGCAGCCTAGGGAGGGGGAGGGGCAGTGAAGCTTTCTTT. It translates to CASSLGRGRGSEAFF. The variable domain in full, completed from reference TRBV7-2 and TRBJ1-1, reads GAGVSQSPSNKVTEKGKDVELRCDPISGHTALYWYRQSLGQGLEFLIYFQGNSAPDKSGLPSDRFSAERTGGSVSTLTIQRTQQEDSAVYLCASSLGRGRGSEAFFGQGTRLTVV.

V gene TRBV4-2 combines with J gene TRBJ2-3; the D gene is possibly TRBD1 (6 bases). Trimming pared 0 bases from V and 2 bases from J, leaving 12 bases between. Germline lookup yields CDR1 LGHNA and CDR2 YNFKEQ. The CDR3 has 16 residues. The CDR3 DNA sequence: TGTGCCAGCAGCCAAGATTCAAGGGGGTTCACAGATACGCAGTATTTT. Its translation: CASSQDSRGFTDTQYF.

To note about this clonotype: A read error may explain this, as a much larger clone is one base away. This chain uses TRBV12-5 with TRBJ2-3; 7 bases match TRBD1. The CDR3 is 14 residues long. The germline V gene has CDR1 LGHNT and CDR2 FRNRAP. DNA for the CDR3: TGTGCTAGTGGCCGGGACAGCCACACAGATACGCAGTGTTTT. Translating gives CASGRDSHTDTQCF.

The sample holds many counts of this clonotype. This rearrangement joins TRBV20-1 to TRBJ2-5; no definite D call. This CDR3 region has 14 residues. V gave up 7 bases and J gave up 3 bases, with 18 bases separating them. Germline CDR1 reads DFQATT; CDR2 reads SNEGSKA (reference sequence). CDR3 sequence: CSVLTGLQKETQYF. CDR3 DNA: TGCAGTGTTCTAACCGGGCTTCAAAAAGAGACCCAGTACTTC.

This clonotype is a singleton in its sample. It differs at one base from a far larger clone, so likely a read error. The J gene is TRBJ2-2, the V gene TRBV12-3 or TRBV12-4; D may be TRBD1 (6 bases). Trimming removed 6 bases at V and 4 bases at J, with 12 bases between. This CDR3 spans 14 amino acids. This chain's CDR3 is CASRPQGTTGELFF. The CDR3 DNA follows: TGTGCCAGCAGACCACAGGGAACCACCGGGGAGCTGTTTTTT.

CDR3 protein: CASSLTTSGANVLTF. The CDR3 nucleotides read TGCGCCAGCAGCTTAACAACCTCTGGGGCCAACGTCCTGACTTTC. The V and J genes are TRBV5-1 and TRBJ2-6; D is undetermined. The V end lost 2 bases, the J end lost 0 bases, and 6 bases lay between the germline ends. This CDR3 comprises 15 residues. CDR1 and CDR2 from the germline V gene are SGHRS and YFSETQ.

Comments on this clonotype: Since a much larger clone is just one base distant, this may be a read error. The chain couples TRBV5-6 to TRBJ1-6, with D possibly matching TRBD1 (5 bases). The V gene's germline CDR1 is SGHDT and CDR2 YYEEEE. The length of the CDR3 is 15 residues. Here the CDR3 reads CASSLPPGNNSPLYF. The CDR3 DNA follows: TGTGCCAGCAGCCTCCCACCAGGGAATAATTCACCCCTCTACTTT.

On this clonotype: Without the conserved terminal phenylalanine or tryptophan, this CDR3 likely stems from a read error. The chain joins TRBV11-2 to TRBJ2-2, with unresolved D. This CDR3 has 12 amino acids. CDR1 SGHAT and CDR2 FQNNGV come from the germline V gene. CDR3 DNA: TGTACCAGCAGCCTCGGGACCGGGGAGCTGTTTCTT. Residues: CTSSLGTGELFL.

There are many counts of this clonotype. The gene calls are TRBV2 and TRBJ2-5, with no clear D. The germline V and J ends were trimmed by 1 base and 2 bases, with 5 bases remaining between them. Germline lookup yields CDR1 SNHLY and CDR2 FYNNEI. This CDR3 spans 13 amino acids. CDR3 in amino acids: CASSEGYQETQYF. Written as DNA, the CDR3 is TGTGCCAGCAGTGAAGGGTATCAAGAGACCCAGTACTTC.

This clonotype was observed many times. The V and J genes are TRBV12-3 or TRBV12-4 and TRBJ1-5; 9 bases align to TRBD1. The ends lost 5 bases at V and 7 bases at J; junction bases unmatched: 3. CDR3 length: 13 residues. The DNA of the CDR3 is TGTGCCAGCAGTCCGGACAGGGGCCAGCCCCAGCATTTT. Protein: CASSPDRGQPQHF.